The next 22 T cell receptor beta chains were all read from a single sample in a study of control samples from healthy donors and cancer patients (dated by TCRdb to 2020 to 2021). Libraries were made using the immunoSEQ multiplex PCR assay. The clones in this table, taken by TCRdb from immuneACCESS, are in-frame only. Not every clone is retained; where verified, under half of the shortfall comes from an unresolved V gene, and the cause of the rest is unknown. The sample table contains 98,000 or so clones; only one count was recorded for 88% of them. The ten biggest clones cover around 15% of the sample. Source material: blood. The receptors originated from a woman between 65 and 79 years old in good health.

The chain joins TRBV25-1 to TRBJ2-3, with 13 bases lining up with TRBD2. Per germline, CDR1 MGHDK and CDR2 SYGVNS. This CDR3 comprises 17 residues. V shed 0 bases and J 3 bases; nucleotides not matched to a gene: 3. This CDR3 reads CASSEYRGLAGTDTQYF. In DNA form, the CDR3 reads TGTGCCAGCAGTGAATATAGGGGACTAGCGGGGACAGATACGCAGTATTTT.

The chain joins TRBV5-6 to TRBJ1-2, with D possibly TRBD1 on 6 matching bases. Germline assignment: CDR1 SGHDT and CDR2 YYEEEE. V lost 4 bases and J 2 bases, leaving 12 bases between the germline ends. CDR3 length: 14 residues. The CDR3 bases are TGTGCCAGCAGCGGGGGACAATACAACTATGGCTACACCTTC. Its translation is CASSGGQYNYGYTF.

The V call is TRBV30, the J call TRBJ2-7; either TRBD1 or TRBD2 may fit D (5 bases each). The CDR3 spans 12 residues. The V gene's germline CDR1 is GTSNPN and CDR2 SVGIG (reference sequence). Trimming shortened V by 6 bases and J by 0 bases, and 9 bases separated the two germline ends. CDR3 protein: CACGTSSYEQYF. The CDR3 DNA is TGTGCCTGCGGGACCAGCTCCTACGAGCAGTACTTC.

The V call is TRBV5-1, the J call TRBJ2-3, with D possibly being TRBD2 (5 bases). Germline V gene data show CDR1 as SGHRS and CDR2 as YFSETQ. The CDR3 has 19 amino acids. V lost 0 bases, J lost 0 bases, and 20 bases lay in between. The CDR3 DNA reads TGCGCCAGCAGCTTGGTGGGAGTGGCAGCTTACTCTAGCACAGATACGCAGTATTTT. This gives the protein CASSLVGVAAYSSTDTQYF.

The rearrangement uses TRBV30 and TRBJ1-1; D gene ambiguous. Germline-derived CDR1 and CDR2 are GTSNPN and SVGIG (reference sequence). V was shortened by 4 bases and J by 5 bases, with 14 bases between the two germline ends. The CDR3 consists of 13 residues. DNA for the CDR3: TGTGCCTGGAAATGGGTCCGAGGTACTGAAGCTTTCTTT. Translated, it gives CAWKWVRGTEAFF.

The gene calls are TRBV6-1 and TRBJ1-1; D is ambiguous. CDR3 length equals 12 residues. Trimming removed 2 bases at V and 6 bases at J, with 7 bases between. CDR1 and CDR2 from the germline V gene are MNHNS and SASEGT. The CDR3 protein is CASSERVPEAFF. As DNA, the CDR3 is TGTGCCAGCAGTGAAAGGGTCCCTGAAGCTTTCTTT.

This rearrangement joins TRBV25-1 to TRBJ1-1; maybe TRBD1 (5 bases). CDR3 length equals 13 residues. The germline V and J ends were trimmed by 7 bases and 0 bases, with 9 bases remaining between them. Germline V gene lookup returns CDR1 MGHDK and CDR2 SYGVNS. The CDR3 spells CASTRDLNTEAFF. The CDR3 region has the DNA TGTGCCAGCACCCGGGACCTGAACACTGAAGCTTTCTTT.

The chain uses TRBV28 and TRBJ1-1; TRBD1 might be the D (5 bases). This CDR3 has 15 amino acids. Germline-derived CDR1 and CDR2 are MDHEN and SYDVKM. V lost 3 bases and J 0 bases, leaving 11 bases between the germline ends. This CDR3 reads CASSFSGSLNTEAFF. The CDR3 DNA is TGTGCCAGCAGTTTCTCAGGGTCCCTGAACACTGAAGCTTTCTTT.

The chain links TRBV6-5 to TRBJ2-1, with 7 bases fitting TRBD1. In germline, CDR1 is MNHEY, CDR2 SVGAGI. The CDR3 is 16 residues long. V lost 0 bases, J lost 3 bases, and 5 bases stayed unmatched. DNA of the CDR3: TGTGCCAGCAGTTACTCAGGGGGCGAACTCTACAATGAGCAGTTCTTC. Its translation: CASSYSGGELYNEQFF.

V is TRBV24-1 and J is TRBJ1-6, with D hard to call. CDR1 and CDR2 from the germline V gene are KGHDR and SFDVKD. The V and J ends lost 9 bases and 5 bases respectively, with 10 bases between them. The CDR3 sequence is 13 residues long. CDR3 DNA: TGTGCCACCGCAGATGGCCATAATTCACCCCTCCACTTT. Protein sequence: CATADGHNSPLHF.

The chain employs TRBV18 and TRBJ1-2, with D possibly TRBD1 on 5 matching bases. Germline CDR1 and CDR2: KGHSH and LQKENI. The CDR3 length is 14 residues. Trimming shortened V by 4 bases and J by 4 bases, and 13 bases separated the two germline ends. The CDR3, as DNA: TGTGCCAGCTCACGGGGACCTTCTCTCTATGGCTACACCTTC. Translating gives CASSRGPSLYGYTF.

In this sample, this clone turned up once. The chain employs TRBV7-9 and TRBJ1-1; D not resolved. V dropped 3 bases and J dropped 0 bases, with 11 bases sitting between them. Per the germline V gene, CDR1 is SEHNR and CDR2 is FQNEAQ (reference sequence). CDR3 length: 15 amino acids. CDR3 protein: CASSFLGSMNTEAFF. In nucleotides, the CDR3 is TGTGCCAGCAGCTTTCTGGGGAGCATGAACACTGAAGCTTTCTTT.

This chain uses TRBV6-5 with TRBJ2-7, with D possibly TRBD1 on 6 matching bases. The CDR3 is made up of 13 amino acids. Germline loops: CDR1 MNHEY, CDR2 SVGAGI. V shed 10 bases and J shed 1 base, with 14 bases lying between them. The CDR3 loop is CATWDKPSYEQYF. CDR3 coding DNA: TGTGCCACCTGGGACAAGCCGTCCTACGAGCAGTACTTC.

The genes are TRBV3-1 (or the pseudogene TRBV3-2) and TRBJ1-3, with D tentatively TRBD1 (5 bases). Germline CDR1 LGHDT, CDR2 YNNKEL (reference sequence). This CDR3 has 16 residues. V lost 4 bases, J lost 0 bases, and 13 bases lay in between. The CDR3 DNA follows: TGTGCCAGCAGCCTGGGACGGCCCCGCTCTGGAAACACCATATATTTT. Translated, it gives CASSLGRPRSGNTIYF.

For the CDR3, the DNA is TGTGCCAGCAGTCTGGACAGGGGGGAATACAATGAGCAGTTCTTC. This gives the protein CASSLDRGEYNEQFF. J is TRBJ2-1 and V is TRBV7-9, with 10 nucleotides matching TRBD1. Germline loops: CDR1 SEHNR, CDR2 FQNEAQ (reference sequence). V gave up 6 bases and J gave up 4 bases; unmatched junction bases: 6. The CDR3 is 15 residues long.

The CDR3 loop is CASTGGTRKNTGELFF. CDR3 DNA: TGTGCCAGCACCGGGGGCACCCGGAAAAACACCGGGGAGCTGTTTTTT. The rearrangement joins TRBV7-9 to TRBJ2-2, with D possibly called TRBD1 or TRBD2 (6 bases each). V was shortened by 7 bases and J by 2 bases, with 17 bases between the two germline ends. Germline V gene lookup returns CDR1 SEHNR and CDR2 FQNEAQ (reference sequence). This CDR3 has 16 residues.

The CDR3 bases are TGCGCCAGCAGCTTAGGGGCGCTAGCGGGAGGGGCAGATACGCAGTATTTT. Protein sequence: CASSLGALAGGADTQYF. The V gene is TRBV5-1, the J gene TRBJ2-3, with 12 positions matching TRBD2. This CDR3 has 17 amino acids. CDR1 SGHRS and CDR2 YFSETQ come from the germline V gene. The V gene end was trimmed by 2 bases and the J gene end by 4 bases; junction bases not matched to a gene: 8.

In nucleotides, the CDR3 is TGCGCCAGCAGCCTACAGGGGACCTACGAGCAGTACTTC. It specifies CASSLQGTYEQYF. The rearrangement joins TRBV5-1 to TRBJ2-7, with TRBD1 matching over 7 bases. In germline, CDR1 is SGHRS, CDR2 YFSETQ. Trimming cost V 4 bases and J 2 bases; bases outside gene matches: 3. This CDR3 contains 13 residues.

V and J are TRBV5-1 and TRBJ1-3; the match to TRBD1 covers 7 bases. The CDR3 has 14 amino acids. CDR1 SGHRS and CDR2 YFSETQ come from the germline V gene. With V trimmed by 0 bases and J by 4 bases, 1 base remained unmatched. CDR3 DNA: TGCGCCAGCAGCTTGGGGACAGGCGGAAACACCATATATTTT. This translates into CASSLGTGGNTIYF.

This clone was counted only a few times. The chain couples TRBV7-2 to TRBJ1-3; no firm D call. Per the germline V gene, CDR1 is SGHTA and CDR2 is FQGNSA. The length of the CDR3 is 15 residues. V lost 5 bases and J 2 bases, leaving 13 bases between the germline ends. Here the CDR3 reads CASSETQAAGNTIYF. In DNA form, the CDR3 reads TGTGCCAGCAGCGAGACCCAGGCGGCTGGAAACACCATATATTTT.

The chain recombines TRBV19 with TRBJ1-1; D uncertain. The CDR3 loop spans 15 amino acids. V was shortened by 3 bases and J by 4 bases, with 15 bases between the two germline ends. The germline CDR1 and CDR2 sequences are LNHDA and SQIVND (reference sequence). In nucleotides, the CDR3 is TGTGCCAGTAGTATCCGTGCAGCGGGGAGCACTGAAGCTTTCTTT. Translated, it gives CASSIRAAGSTEAFF.

The chain's CDR3 is CASSPPAVVETQYF. In DNA form, the CDR3 reads TGTGCCAGCAGCCCCCCCGCGGTTGTGGAGACCCAGTACTTC. The V gene is TRBV11-2, the J gene TRBJ2-5, with D hard to call. Germline V gene lookup returns CDR1 SGHAT and CDR2 FQNNGV. V was clipped by 5 bases and J by 5 bases, with 15 bases between them. The CDR3 sequence is 14 residues long.